This entry features one T cell receptor beta chain sequence. This clonotype was recorded at least ten times. It has no known antigen specificity. No base quality values were provided; no much bigger clone lies one nucleotide off. Receptors were amplified or captured by 5' RACE. This sample was sequenced with an Illumina HiSeq 2500. A second about 7 to 11 cycle PCR used a sample-barcoded 5' primer and a J-beta primer mix. Each TCR beta cDNA molecule received a unique molecular identifier from a template-switch 5' adaptor carrying 12 random nucleotides. At least 2.5 million CDR3-containing paired-end reads were obtained from each sample. First-strand cDNA was synthesized from all RNA with the Mint cDNA synthesis kit, primed by a TRBC-specific oligonucleotide. Following uracil-DNA glycosylase treatment, all cDNA underwent a first 18-cycle PCR with the universal primers M1SS and BC2_uni_R. The paper's processing steps were these. For normalization, 1 million high-quality reads were randomly selected from each sample, with every read carrying a distinct molecular identifier. Instead of being binned into consensus sequences, reads with shared molecular identifiers were discarded. CDR3 identification, clonotype clustering and error correction used MiTCR with a Q25 quality threshold and the strictest error-elimination algorithm. Lower-bound total TCR beta diversity was estimated with a nonparametric unseen species model using Euler transformation. The public reads were reprocessed in TCRdb via fastp at Q25 and MiXCR, keeping in-frame beta chains. Records with the same CDR3 protein are collapsed into one entry carrying the most frequent genes and DNA. The V and J calls here are based on TCRdb, not the publication. The sample includes just over 1 million distinct CDR3 sequences, with under 55% observed a single time. The top ten clonotypes cover approximately 17% of the sample.

The source of the sample is a study of blood T cells in healthy people across ages (dated by TCRdb to the mid-2010s). As for the study more broadly: In model experiments, roughly one uniquely barcoded TCR beta cDNA molecule per two T cells was captured by template switching. Age-related changes in TCR beta repertoire diversity were measured in the study by deep sequencing normalized with unique cDNA molecular identifiers. To avoid experimental bias, donors of different ages were spread randomly across the sequencing lanes. For two donors (one aged 18 to 30 and one aged 80 or older), the study analyzed two additional independent replicas of 1 million unique cDNA reads from the same blood draw. Donors were grouped into four age groups: young (average roughly 15 years), middle-aged (roughly 37), aged (about 60) and long-lived (roughly 80).

Donors were roughly 40 systemically healthy Caucasian individuals from Russia aged 6 to 90 years. Each donor gave around 9.9 milliliters of peripheral blood, collected into EDTA-treated Vacutainer tubes. Ficoll-Paque density-gradient centrifugation was used to isolate PBMCs, with at least 6.5 million per sample. Trizol reagent was used to extract total RNA from the PBMCs, yielding at least 6 micrograms per sample. The percentages of naive CD45RAhigh/CD27high T cells were determined by flow cytometry on a PBMC aliquot from every donor. Overall study results and their limits: Because profiling used bulk unsorted PBMCs, naive and antigen-experienced compartments could not be compared conclusively. Estimates of total diversity based on one million sequenced T cells were considered lower bounds and underestimates. A strong correlation was found between observed TCR beta diversity and the percentage of naive T cells measured by flow cytometry. Donor CMV infection status was unknown, potentially confounding age-related changes in expanded clonotypes. Observed TCR beta diversity per million T cells fell roughly linearly with age, and a significant reduction was already apparent by age roughly 40. Compared with the aged group, the long-lived group had more naive CD4+ T cells, fewer expanded clones and increased TCR diversity, a pattern suggesting age selection.

V is reduced by 2 bases and J by 2 bases, leaving a spacing of 7 bases between them. The germline V gene specifies LGHNA as CDR1 and YNFKEQ as CDR2. The cysteine opens and the phenylalanine closes a CDR3 of 13 amino acids. Just the 39-base CDR3 DNA is kept, in frame starting at base 1. The V and J genes are TRBV4-2 and TRBJ2-7, with an unclear D gene assignment. The TCR was taken from a woman between 55 and 75 years old in good health. The sequenced material came from blood. The nucleotide sequence is TGTGCCAGCAGCCAATTGCGGACCTACGAGCAGTACTTC. This sequence encodes CASSQLRTYEQYF.